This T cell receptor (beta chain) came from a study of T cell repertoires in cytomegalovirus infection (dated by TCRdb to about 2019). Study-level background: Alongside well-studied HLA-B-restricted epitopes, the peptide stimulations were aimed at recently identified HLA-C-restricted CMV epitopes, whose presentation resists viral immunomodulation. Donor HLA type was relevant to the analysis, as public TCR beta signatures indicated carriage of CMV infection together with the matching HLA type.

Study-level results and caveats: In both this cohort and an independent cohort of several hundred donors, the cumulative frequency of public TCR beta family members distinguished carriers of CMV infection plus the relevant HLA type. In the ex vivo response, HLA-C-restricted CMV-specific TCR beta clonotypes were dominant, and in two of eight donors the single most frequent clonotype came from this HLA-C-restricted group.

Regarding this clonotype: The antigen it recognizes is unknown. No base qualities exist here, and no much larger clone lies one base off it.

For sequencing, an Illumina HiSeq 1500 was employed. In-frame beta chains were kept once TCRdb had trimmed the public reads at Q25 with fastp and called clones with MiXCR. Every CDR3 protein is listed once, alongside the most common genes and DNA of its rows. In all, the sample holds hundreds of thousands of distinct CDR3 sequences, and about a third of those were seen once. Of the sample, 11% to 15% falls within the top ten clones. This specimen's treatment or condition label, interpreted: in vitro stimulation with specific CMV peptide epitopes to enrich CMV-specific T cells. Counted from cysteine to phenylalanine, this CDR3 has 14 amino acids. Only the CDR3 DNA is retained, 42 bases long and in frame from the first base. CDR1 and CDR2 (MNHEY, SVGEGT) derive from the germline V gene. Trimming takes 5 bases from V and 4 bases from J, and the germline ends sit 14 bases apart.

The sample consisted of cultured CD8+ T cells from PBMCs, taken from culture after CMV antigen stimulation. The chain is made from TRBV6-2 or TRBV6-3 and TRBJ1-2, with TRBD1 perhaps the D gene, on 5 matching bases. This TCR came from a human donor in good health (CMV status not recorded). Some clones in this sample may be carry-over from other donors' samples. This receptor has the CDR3 CASSIYGASYGYTF. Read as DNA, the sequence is TGTGCCAGCAGTATTTACGGGGCATCCTATGGCTACACCTTC.